Included here is one TCR beta chain sequence, with context. This sample is part of a study of blood T cell repertoires in COVID-19. As for the study in general: There were acute and convalescent COVID-19 samples, and they came from the United States, Italy and Spain. The analysed material was cDNA or gDNA that came from T cells, B-cell-depleted T cells, or PBMCs.

Under the authors' procedure: Amplified reference gene primers provided the basis for estimating nucleated cell counts. The protocol was immunoSEQ multiplex PCR, while the TCRdb copy is restricted to in-frame clones and leaves out a portion. V and J calls and clone size are as listed in that table; D and trimming were resolved from the DNA. This sample has roughly 280,000 clones, with around nine tenths found just once. Germline V gene sequence: CDR1 SGHRS, CDR2 YFSETQ. The CDR3 is 16 residues long. The V gene lost 0 bases and the J gene lost 3 bases, with 15 bases spanning the gap. The receptor was derived from a man aged 35-49 years with active or convalescent COVID-19. V is TRBV5-1 and J is TRBJ1-2, with D perhaps TRBD1 (5 bases). The specimen sequenced was peripheral blood. For the CDR3, the DNA is TGCGCCAGCAGCTTGGCCGGACATAGGGTTGACTATGGCTACACCTTC. Protein: CASSLAGHRVDYGYTF.